Listed here are 7 T cell receptor beta chains from one sample, sequenced in a study of control samples from healthy donors and cancer patients. Repertoires were generated with immunoSEQ multiplex PCR, while TCRdb's copy carries only in-frame clones and drops some. The table lists some 120,000 clones, around 94% of them singletons, with 0.58% in the top ten. Sequencing was performed on PBMCs. All receptors come from an elderly man with head and neck cancer.

The genes are TRBV10-3 and TRBJ2-3; D gene uncertain. The CDR3 length is 12 residues. CDR1 and CDR2 from the germline V gene are ENHRY and SYGVKD. Trimming pared 0 bases from V and 6 bases from J, leaving 4 bases between. CDR3 sequence (DNA): TGTGCCATCAGTGAGTCGAGCGATACGCAGTATTTT. This gives the protein CAISESSDTQYF.

This chain uses TRBV12-5 with TRBJ2-3, with TRBD1 as a possible D gene (6 bases). V lost 1 base and J lost 7, with 15 bases in between. This CDR3 is 15 amino acids long. CDR1 is LGHNT and CDR2 is FRNRAP in the germline V gene. The CDR3 nucleotides read TGTGCTAGTGGTTTGGACAAAGGGGGTGGAAATACGCAGTATTTT. It codes for CASGLDKGGGNTQYF.

CDR3 sequence (DNA): TGTGCCAGCAGCATCGGGGTAACCAACTCCTACGAGCAGTACTTC. It yields the protein CASSIGVTNSYEQYF. The rearrangement joins TRBV5-5 to TRBJ2-7, with D possibly TRBD2 on 5 matching bases. This CDR3 contains 15 residues. The germline V gene has CDR1 SGHKS and CDR2 YYEKEE (reference sequence). V lost 4 bases, J lost 0 bases, and 14 bases lay in between.

The chain combines TRBV9 with TRBJ1-3, with 7 positions matching TRBD1. The J segment lost 4 bases and the V segment lost 3 bases, leaving 13 bases of the junction unmatched. Germline V gives CDR1 SGDLS, CDR2 YYNGEE. The CDR3 sequence is 17 residues long. The chain's CDR3 is CASSATSTGLGGNTIYF. The CDR3 DNA follows: TGTGCCAGCAGCGCCACCTCGACAGGGTTGGGGGGAAACACCATATATTTT.

The chain employs TRBV19 and TRBJ2-2, with 9 bases fitting TRBD1. The CDR3 is 16 residues long. V lost 3 bases and J lost 5; bases outside the gene matches: 7. CDR1 and CDR2 from the germline V gene are LNHDA and SQIVND (reference sequence). The CDR3 region has the DNA TGTGCCAGTAGTATTCCCGGGACAGGGTGGACCGGGGAGCTGTTTTTT. It translates to CASSIPGTGWTGELFF.

J is TRBJ1-1 and V is TRBV3-1 (or the pseudogene TRBV3-2), with D possibly being TRBD1 (6 bases). Germline CDR1 reads LGHDT; CDR2 reads YNNKEL (reference sequence). This CDR3 spans 13 amino acids. V shed 3 bases and J shed 5 bases, with 10 bases lying between them. CDR3 coding DNA: TGTGCCAGCAGCCAGGGGAGGGGGACTGAAGCTTTCTTT. Encoded protein: CASSQGRGTEAFF.

This chain uses TRBV29-1 with TRBJ2-1; TRBD1 matches 12 bases. The CDR3 totals 13 residues. The V gene end was trimmed by 6 bases and the J gene end by 14 bases; junction bases not matched to a gene: 11. The V gene's germline CDR1 is SQVTM and CDR2 ANQGSEA. Here the CDR3 DNA reads TGCAGCGTATGGGACAGGGGGCTTGACGAGAAGTTCTTC. Amino acids: CSVWDRGLDEKFF.